Below are 20 T cell receptor beta chains sequenced from a single sample in a study of blood T cell repertoires in COVID-19. Sequenced by immunoSEQ multiplex PCR; TCRdb stores in-frame clones only, minus some. Seen here are about 60,000 clones, 80% to 90% observed once, and the top ten hold around 1.2%. Material for sequencing was peripheral blood. The receptor source for this set is a middle-aged man with acute or convalescent COVID-19.

This clone was counted a single time. The chain employs TRBV14 and TRBJ2-7, with a possible D match to TRBD1 (6 bases). CDR1 and CDR2 (germline): SGHDN, FVKESK. The CDR3 covers 14 residues. V lost 3 bases, J lost 5 bases, and 14 bases lay in between. The CDR3 sequence: CASSQQNRVDEQYF. The CDR3 nucleotides are TGTGCCAGCAGCCAGCAGAACAGGGTTGACGAGCAGTACTTC.

The rearrangement joins TRBV10-3 to TRBJ2-5; D remains unclear. Germline CDR1 reads ENHRY; CDR2 reads SYGVKD. Trimming took off 3 bases at V and 4 bases at J, with 6 bases between the two ends. This CDR3 has 12 residues. The CDR3: CAISDLVETQYF. The CDR3 bases are TGTGCCATCAGTGACTTAGTAGAGACCCAGTACTTC.

V and J are TRBV7-9 and TRBJ1-4, with TRBD1 identical over 9 bases. Germline CDR1 SEHNR, CDR2 FQNEAQ (reference sequence). The CDR3 length is 17 residues. After removal of 5 bases from V and 3 bases from J, the junction contained 10 bases not matched to a gene. CDR3 in amino acids: CASSPPGQGAANEKLFF. The CDR3 DNA follows: TGTGCCAGCAGCCCCCCGGGACAGGGAGCGGCTAATGAAAAACTGTTTTTT.

The chain joins TRBV6-6 to TRBJ1-4; no definite D call. From germline, CDR1 is MNHNY and CDR2 SVGAGI (reference sequence). V was cut by 7 bases and J by 6 bases, with 21 bases left in between. The CDR3 consists of 16 residues. The CDR3 nucleotides are TGTGCCAGCACTAAAGAAAGGCTCAACGCGGATGAAAAACTGTTTTTT. Translating gives CASTKERLNADEKLFF.

The genes are TRBV2 and TRBJ1-2; possibly TRBD1 for D (6 bases). This CDR3 region has 12 residues. Trimming removed 0 bases at V and 12 bases at J, with 11 bases between. The germline V gene has CDR1 SNHLY and CDR2 FYNNEI. CDR3 loop: CASSEAGQTNTF. In DNA, the CDR3 is TGTGCCAGCAGTGAAGCCGGACAGACGAACACCTTC.

The DNA of the CDR3 is TGTGCCAGCAGCTTAATTGTATCGACGGGGGATAATTCACCCCTCCACTTT. It encodes CASSLIVSTGDNSPLHF. The genes are TRBV11-3 and TRBJ1-6, with TRBD1 as a possible D gene (5 bases). Per germline, CDR1 SGHNT and CDR2 YENEEA. Trimming stripped 2 bases from V and 5 bases from J, with 16 bases between. The CDR3 has 17 amino acids.

The rearrangement uses TRBV5-4 and TRBJ2-1; possible D gene TRBD1, 6 bases. This CDR3 has 16 residues. V lost 0 bases, J lost 0 bases, and 10 bases lay in between. Germline V gene lookup returns CDR1 SGHNT and CDR2 YYREEE (reference sequence). The CDR3 DNA reads TGTGCCAGCAGCTTGGGGACAGACAGCTCCTACAATGAGCAGTTCTTC. Translating gives CASSLGTDSSYNEQFF.

This clone was seen only once. V usage is TRBV24-1 and J usage is TRBJ1-1; a possible D gene is TRBD1 (5 bases). The germline gives CDR1 KGHDR, CDR2 SFDVKD. V lost 4 bases and J 8 bases, leaving 13 bases between the germline ends. The CDR3 has 13 amino acids. The CDR3 here is CATSDDMGLEAFF. Written as DNA, the CDR3 is TGTGCCACCAGTGACGATATGGGGCTCGAAGCTTTCTTT.

The gene calls are TRBV23-1 and TRBJ2-7; TRBD1 matches 9 bases. TRBV23-1 has ORF status, its function being uncertain. This CDR3 region has 18 residues. Unmatched junction bases numbered 18, after V lost 5 bases and J lost 4 bases. The CDR3 region is CASSKQGALLPSLYEQYF. The CDR3, as DNA: TGCGCCAGCAGTAAACAGGGGGCCCTACTCCCATCTTTATACGAGCAGTACTTC.

This chain joins TRBV27 and TRBJ2-7; 10 positions match TRBD1. This CDR3 contains 16 residues. Trimming removed 1 base from V and 5 bases from J; junction bases left unmatched: 8. Germline CDR1 reads MNHEY; CDR2 reads SMNVEV (reference sequence). The CDR3 loop is CASSLFPGQGFNEQYF. The CDR3 nucleotides read TGTGCCAGCAGTTTATTCCCGGGACAGGGGTTTAACGAGCAGTACTTC.

This rearrangement joins TRBV19 to TRBJ1-2, with 11 positions matching TRBD1. The CDR3 runs 16 residues. With V trimmed by 3 bases and J by 4 bases, 7 bases remained unmatched. Germline V gene sequence: CDR1 LNHDA, CDR2 SQIVND (reference sequence). The CDR3 region has the DNA TGTGCCAGTAGTATGACTCGGACAGGGGGCGGCTATGGCTACACCTTC. Protein: CASSMTRTGGGYGYTF.

This chain links TRBV11-2 with TRBJ2-3; unclear D gene. The CDR3 loop spans 14 amino acids. Germline-derived CDR1 and CDR2 are SGHAT and FQNNGV. Trimming cost V 3 bases and J 2 bases, with 9 bases left between them. The CDR3 DNA is TGTGCCAGCAGCTTTGGCTCACCCACAGATACGCAGTATTTT. This sequence encodes CASSFGSPTDTQYF.

This clone was observed once. DNA of the CDR3: TGCGCCAGCAGCCCCCTGACAGGGACCAGGGAGCAGTACTTC. Its protein is CASSPLTGTREQYF. The J gene is TRBJ2-7, the V gene TRBV4-1; 7 nucleotides align to TRBD1. Germline loops: CDR1 MGHRA, CDR2 YSYEKL. The junction had 10 bases not matched to a gene; V was cut back by 4 bases and J by 7 bases. The CDR3 contains 14 residues.

The chain uses TRBV24-1 and TRBJ2-5, with 9 bases that match TRBD1. Per the germline V gene, CDR1 is KGHDR and CDR2 is SFDVKD. V trimming: 4 bases; J trimming: 5 bases; junction bases outside the gene matches: 10. The CDR3 length is 16 residues. CDR3: CATSERGTGKVETQYF. CDR3 nucleotides: TGTGCCACCAGTGAACGCGGGACAGGGAAGGTGGAGACCCAGTACTTC.

This clone was recorded a few times. The chain combines TRBV7-9 with TRBJ2-5, with TRBD2 matching 7 bases. With V trimmed by 5 bases and J by 5 bases, 8 bases remained unmatched. The CDR3 is made up of 14 amino acids. Germline V gives CDR1 SEHNR, CDR2 FQNEAQ (reference sequence). The CDR3 sequence is CASSPGGGLETQYF. Written as DNA, the CDR3 is TGTGCCAGCAGCCCGGGCGGGGGTCTGGAGACCCAGTACTTC.

This clone was recorded once. The chain couples TRBV19 to TRBJ1-5; D is perhaps TRBD1 (5 bases). The CDR3 runs to 16 residues. Germline CDR1 reads LNHDA; CDR2 reads SQIVND (reference sequence). V dropped 3 bases and J dropped 5 bases, with 17 bases sitting between them. CDR3 nucleotide sequence: TGTGCCAGTAGTATCCCGGGCCAAAGGGGCTATCAGCCCCAGCATTTT. It specifies CASSIPGQRGYQPQHF.

The genes are TRBV18 and TRBJ2-3; TRBD1 is a possible D gene (6 bases). CDR3 length: 17 amino acids. Trimming took off 0 bases at V and 6 bases at J, with 19 bases between the two ends. Germline loops: CDR1 KGHSH, CDR2 LQKENI. CDR3: CASSPPGGRALLDTQYF. The CDR3, as DNA: TGTGCCAGCTCACCACCTGGGGGCAGGGCCCTTTTGGATACGCAGTATTTT.

The chain combines TRBV12-5 with TRBJ1-3; no reliable D call. This CDR3 is built from 15 residues. Trimming took off 3 bases at V and 0 bases at J, with 9 bases between the two ends. Germline CDR1 LGHNT, CDR2 FRNRAP. In DNA form, the CDR3 reads TGTGCTAGTGGTTTAGCAGGCACCTCTGGAAACACCATATATTTT. Its protein product is CASGLAGTSGNTIYF.

Here the CDR3 DNA reads TGCAGCGTTGATCGGGGGCAGGGGGCGAGGGGCTACACCTTC. This codes for CSVDRGQGARGYTF. The rearrangement uses TRBV29-1 and TRBJ1-2; 8 bases line up with TRBD1. Germline CDR1 and CDR2: SQVTM and ANQGSEA. V shed 3 bases, J shed 8 bases, and the junction held 11 bases outside the gene matches. The CDR3 totals 14 residues.

The rearrangement uses TRBV6-2 or TRBV6-3 and TRBJ1-1; 7 bases match TRBD1. The J segment lost 2 bases and the V segment lost 4 bases, leaving 4 bases of the junction unmatched. This CDR3 region has 14 residues. The germline V gene has CDR1 MNHEY and CDR2 SVGEGT. CDR3 sequence reads: CASSSGQTNTEAFF. CDR3 DNA: TGTGCCAGCAGTTCGGGACAGACAAACACTGAAGCTTTCTTT.